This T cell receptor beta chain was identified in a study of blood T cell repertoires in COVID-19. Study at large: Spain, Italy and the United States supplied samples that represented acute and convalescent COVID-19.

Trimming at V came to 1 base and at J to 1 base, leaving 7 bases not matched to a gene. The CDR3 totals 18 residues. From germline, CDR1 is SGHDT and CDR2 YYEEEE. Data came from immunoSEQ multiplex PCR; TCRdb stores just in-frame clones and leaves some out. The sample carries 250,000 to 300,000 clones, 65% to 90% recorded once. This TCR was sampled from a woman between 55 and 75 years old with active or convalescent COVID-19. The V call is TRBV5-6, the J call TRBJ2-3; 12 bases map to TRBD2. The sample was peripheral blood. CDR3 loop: CASSLKLAGGQGTDTQYF. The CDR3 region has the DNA TGTGCCAGCAGCTTGAAACTAGCGGGGGGCCAGGGCACAGATACGCAGTATTTT.